This TCR beta chain was sequenced during a study of human T cells and chemical hapten exposure. Findings and limits, study-wide: TCRs exceeding a frequency of 1 in 1000 stayed unchanged under DPC sensitization.

Regarding this clonotype: Its specificity is not known.

The CDR3 covers 15 residues. Germline V CDR1 and CDR2: MNHNY, SVGAGI (reference sequence). J lost 3 bases, V lost 0 bases, and 1 base had no gene match. In the study's own analysis: Ranging from roughly 20,000 to 750,000, TCR counts per sample had a median value of 95,638. TCRdb recomputed calls from the RACE reads with MiXCR, one row per CDR3 protein. Clone size and V and J calls follow TCRdb, not the original study. The sample shows approximately 110,000 distinct CDR3 sequences, 34% of them seen only once. Time point reported: patch test 3, about 24 weeks after DPC sensitization. The treatment was: therapeutic diphenylcyclopropenone sensitization with weekly scalp DPC.

Specimen: whole blood, collected in connection with sensitization to the hapten diphenylcyclopropenone (DPC). This clonotype originated in a middle-aged man with alopecia areata. Some clones in this sample may be carry-over from other donors' samples. J is TRBJ2-3 and V is TRBV6-6; 9 bases align to TRBD2. The CDR3 spells CASSYSSGGTDTQYF. The CDR3 bases are TGTGCCAGCAGTTACTCCAGCGGGGGGACAGATACGCAGTATTTT.